The 23 T cell receptor beta chains given below trace back to one sample, sequenced in a study of blood T cell repertoires in COVID-19. Libraries were prepared by immunoSEQ multiplex PCR; TCRdb keeps only in-frame clonotypes and omits some of them. Counted here are 200,000 to 250,000 clones, around 88% occurring once; the ten biggest clones make up approximately 1.5%. The material sequenced was peripheral blood. All receptors come from a young man with active or convalescent COVID-19.

This clone is a singleton in its sample. This rearrangement joins TRBV9 to TRBJ1-2; a weak D match, TRBD1 (5 bases). The CDR3 has 15 amino acids. V was pared by 0 bases and J by 0 bases, with 9 bases between. Germline V gene sequence: CDR1 SGDLS, CDR2 YYNGEE. The chain's CDR3 is CASSVGGRANYGYTF. CDR3 DNA sequence: TGTGCCAGCAGCGTAGGTGGCAGGGCTAACTATGGCTACACCTTC.

The chain employs TRBV29-1 and TRBJ2-7, with 10 bases aligning to TRBD2. The CDR3 contains 18 residues. Germline trimming cut 2 bases from V and 0 bases from J; bases unmatched to any gene: 13. CDR1 is SQVTM and CDR2 is ANQGSEA in the germline V gene. CDR3 bases: TGCAGCGTTGAATACCCCCCGGAGCGGGAGGGATTCTCCTACGAGCAGTACTTC. Translated: CSVEYPPEREGFSYEQYF.

This clone was observed a few times. This sequence joins TRBV27 and TRBJ2-1; 11 nucleotides line up with TRBD2. The V gene's germline CDR1 is MNHEY and CDR2 SMNVEV (reference sequence). V shed 2 bases and J 4 bases; nucleotides not matched to a gene: 4. The CDR3 sequence is 16 residues long. The CDR3 sequence is CASSLRLAGGYNEQFF. The CDR3 DNA reads as TGTGCCAGCAGTTTAAGGCTAGCGGGGGGATACAATGAGCAGTTCTTC.

This clone came up a few times. The V and J genes are TRBV7-2 and TRBJ2-3, with 10 bases lining up with TRBD2. The CDR3 is made up of 17 amino acids. The germline V gene has CDR1 SGHTA and CDR2 FQGNSA. The V segment lost 1 base and the J segment 0 bases; nucleotides outside the gene matches: 4. CDR3: CASSLEGTSASTDTQYF. The CDR3 DNA reads as TGTGCCAGCAGCTTAGAAGGGACTAGCGCAAGCACAGATACGCAGTATTTT.

The chain combines TRBV5-1 with TRBJ1-1; TRBD1 matches 7 bases. Trimming removed 4 bases from V and 8 bases from J; junction bases left unmatched: 14. The CDR3 runs to 15 residues. From germline, CDR1 is SGHRS and CDR2 YFSETQ. CDR3 loop: CASSKSGTAGGEAFF. In DNA form, the CDR3 reads TGCGCCAGCAGCAAGAGTGGGACAGCCGGCGGGGAAGCTTTCTTT.

This chain connects TRBV28 to TRBJ1-6; the D gene is possibly TRBD1 (5 bases). Germline V gene sequence: CDR1 MDHEN, CDR2 SYDVKM. V was shortened by 7 bases and J by 7 bases, with 14 bases between the two germline ends. The CDR3 is made up of 14 amino acids. The CDR3 region is CASTLDSNNSPLHF. The CDR3 nucleotides are TGTGCCAGCACCTTAGACAGCAACAATTCACCCCTCCACTTT.

The rearrangement uses TRBV6-2 or TRBV6-3 and TRBJ1-4; weak D call: TRBD1 (5 bases). V dropped 0 bases and J dropped 5 bases, with 13 bases sitting between them. CDR1 MNHEY and CDR2 SVGEGT come from the germline V gene. The CDR3 runs 16 residues. Written as DNA, the CDR3 is TGTGCCAGCAGTTACTCTTCGACAGTGAGAAATGAAAAACTGTTTTTT. Its protein is CASSYSSTVRNEKLFF.

This chain joins TRBV30 and TRBJ2-7; 8 positions match TRBD1. The CDR3 loop spans 15 amino acids. Unmatched junction bases numbered 13, after V lost 3 bases and J lost 6 bases. CDR1 is GTSNPN, CDR2 SVGIG, per germline (reference sequence). The CDR3 DNA reads as TGTGCCTGGAGCGGAGGACAGGGCTCATTCCGCGAGCAGTACTTC. Translation: CAWSGGQGSFREQYF. Together with reference TRBV30 and TRBJ2-7, the CDR3 gives the full variable domain: SQTIHQWPATLVQPVGSPLSLECTVEGTSNPNLYWYRQAAGRGLQLLFYSVGIGQISSEVPQNLSASRPQDRQFILSSKKLLLSDSGFYLCAWSGGQGSFREQYFGPGTRLTVT.

This clone has only a few counts. The chain links TRBV4-1 to TRBJ2-7; possible D gene TRBD2, 5 bases. Germline values: CDR1 MGHRA, CDR2 YSYEKL. The CDR3 contains 16 residues. V shed 3 bases and J shed 3 bases, with 18 bases lying between them. CDR3 region: CASSQRTETPFYEQYF. The CDR3 nucleotides read TGCGCCAGCAGCCAGAGGACTGAAACGCCCTTCTACGAGCAGTACTTC.

This CDR3 reads CASSPPHDISYNEQFF. CDR3 coding DNA: TGTGCCAGCAGTCCCCCCCACGACATCTCCTACAATGAGCAGTTCTTC. The V gene is TRBV27, the J gene TRBJ2-1; D unresolved. This CDR3 comprises 16 residues. Trimming left V 5 bases short and J 0 bases short, with 14 bases between. Germline CDR1 is MNHEY and CDR2 is SMNVEV (reference sequence).

V and J are TRBV18 and TRBJ1-1; TRBD1 is a possible D gene (6 bases). Trimming stripped 1 base from V and 1 base from J, with 7 bases between. CDR1 and CDR2 (germline): KGHSH, LQKENI. The CDR3 runs 14 residues. The CDR3: CASSPRTENTEAFF. The CDR3 bases are TGTGCCAGCTCACCACGGACAGAGAACACTGAAGCTTTCTTT.

This clone was found a few times. V gene TRBV10-3 combines with J gene TRBJ1-1; TRBD1 aligns across 7 bases. The CDR3 extends over 13 amino acids. The junction had 7 bases not matched to a gene; V was cut back by 9 bases and J by 3 bases. CDR1 and CDR2 from the germline V gene are ENHRY and SYGVKD. DNA of the CDR3: TGTGCCATGTCCGGGACAGAGGACACTGAAGCTTTCTTT. It translates to CAMSGTEDTEAFF.

This clone was seen more than once but under ten times. The chain has TRBV7-9 and TRBJ1-2; TRBD1 agrees at 9 bases. The V gene end was trimmed by 5 bases and the J gene end by 3 bases; junction bases not matched to a gene: 1. There are 13 residues in the CDR3. CDR1 and CDR2 (germline): SEHNR, FQNEAQ (reference sequence). The chain's CDR3 is CASSRTGDYGYTF. The CDR3 nucleotides read TGTGCCAGCAGCAGGACAGGGGACTATGGCTACACCTTC.

This rearrangement joins TRBV6-5 to TRBJ1-2; perhaps TRBD1 as D (6 bases). Trimming pared 4 bases from V and 0 bases from J, leaving 12 bases between. The CDR3 runs 15 residues. Looked up from germline, CDR1 is MNHEY and CDR2 is SVGAGI. The CDR3 DNA is TGTGCCAGCAGTTGGGCAGGGGCAGCTAACTATGGCTACACCTTC. This encodes CASSWAGAANYGYTF.

The chain links TRBV27 to TRBJ2-1; 7 nucleotides align to TRBD2. Per germline, CDR1 MNHEY and CDR2 SMNVEV (reference sequence). After removal of 7 bases from V and 2 bases from J, the junction contained 11 bases not matched to a gene. The CDR3 contains 16 residues. The CDR3 here is CASTGGGGTAYNEQFF. For the CDR3, the DNA is TGTGCCAGCACCGGCGGGGGTGGGACTGCCTACAATGAGCAGTTCTTC.

V gene TRBV30 combines with J gene TRBJ2-5; possibly TRBD1 for D (6 bases). The CDR3 totals 15 residues. V was pared by 0 bases and J by 5 bases, with 16 bases between. From germline, CDR1 is GTSNPN and CDR2 SVGIG (reference sequence). In nucleotides, the CDR3 is TGTGCCTGGAGTGTCGGGGCAGGGGCTAGGGAGACCCAGTACTTC. It codes for CAWSVGAGARETQYF.

The chain couples TRBV3-1 (or the pseudogene TRBV3-2) to TRBJ2-7; D is unclear. Germline CDR1 and CDR2: LGHDT and YNNKEL (reference sequence). The CDR3 length is 14 residues. V was cut by 10 bases and J by 2 bases, with 18 bases left in between. The CDR3 DNA follows: TGTGCCACGACTTCCGTAGGAGCCCCCTACGAGCAGTACTTC. It codes for CATTSVGAPYEQYF.

The chain employs TRBV18 and TRBJ1-4; 8 positions match TRBD1. This CDR3 contains 14 residues. With 8 bases clipped from V and 5 bases from J, the junction kept 7 bases outside the gene matches. CDR1 is KGHSH, CDR2 LQKENI, per germline. The CDR3 protein is CASGTGGKNEKLFF. CDR3 in DNA: TGTGCCAGCGGAACAGGGGGAAAGAATGAAAAACTGTTTTTT.

V is TRBV18 and J is TRBJ1-5, with D unresolved. From germline, CDR1 is KGHSH and CDR2 LQKENI. The CDR3 runs to 15 residues. With 5 bases removed from V and 1 base from J, the gap between germline ends came to 12 bases. The CDR3 region has the DNA TGTGCCAGCTCAATGTTGGCGGGGAGCAATCAGCCCCAGCATTTT. This codes for CASSMLAGSNQPQHF.

This sequence joins TRBV15 and TRBJ2-7; D call uncertain. V lost 0 bases to trimming and J lost 2 bases, with 2 bases between them. The CDR3 totals 12 residues. From germline, CDR1 is LNHNV and CDR2 YYDKDF (reference sequence). Here the CDR3 DNA reads TGTGCCACCAGCAGAGATACCTACGAGCAGTACTTC. Translating it yields CATSRDTYEQYF.

The chain is built from TRBV28 and TRBJ1-2; unclear D gene. The V end lost 5 bases, the J end lost 4 bases, and 14 bases lay between the germline ends. The germline V gene encodes CDR1 MDHEN and CDR2 SYDVKM. This CDR3 region has 14 residues. In DNA, the CDR3 is TGTGCCAGCAGTGATCTCCGGGAATTCTATGGCTACACCTTC. Protein: CASSDLREFYGYTF.

Only a few counts were recorded for this clone. The genes are TRBV29-1 and TRBJ2-1; 9 nucleotides line up with TRBD1. The CDR3 runs to 13 residues. The V gene's germline CDR1 is SQVTM and CDR2 ANQGSEA. J was trimmed by 10 bases and V by 3 bases; bases with no gene match: 7. CDR3 loop: CSVDAWGTGEQFF. In nucleotides, the CDR3 is TGCAGCGTTGACGCCTGGGGGACAGGGGAGCAGTTCTTC.

This chain connects TRBV5-4 to TRBJ1-2; 8 bases are a match to TRBD1. V lost 3 bases to trimming and J lost 4 bases; unmatched junction nucleotides: 8. CDR1 is SGHNT, CDR2 YYREEE, per germline (reference sequence). CDR3 length: 15 amino acids. CDR3 in amino acids: CASSSSTGGGYGYTF. The CDR3 DNA reads TGTGCCAGCAGCTCTTCCACAGGGGGGGGCTATGGCTACACCTTC.